This T cell receptor beta chain was recorded in a study of cytomegalovirus exposure and HLA in healthy donors. Germline CDR1 SGHRS, CDR2 YFSETQ. After removal of 4 bases from V and 7 bases from J, the junction contained 5 bases not matched to a gene. CDR3 length: 15 amino acids. Study-wide findings and caveats: Associated with cytomegalovirus, according to the listing, were 150 to 200 TCR beta chains.

Some clones are missing from TCRdb's copy, which holds only in-frame ones; the method was immunoSEQ multiplex PCR. The sample has approximately 82,000 clones; 90% to 95% are singletons. Comment on this clone: Its specificity is unknown.

The material sequenced was PBMCs. The sequence was collected from a man between 18 and 35 years old in good health and CMV-seronegative. The chain recombines TRBV5-1 with TRBJ1-6, with 10 bases fitting TRBD1. CDR3 nucleotides: TGCGCCAGCAGCCCCCTGGGACAGGGGAATTCACCCCTCCACTTT. Translation: CASSPLGQGNSPLHF.